This TCR beta chain was identified during a study of CD8 T cells in Susac syndrome. Study results and limitations: Susac syndrome CD4+ T cell repertoires showed no clonal expansion.

Germline V CDR1 and CDR2: MNHEY, SVGEGT. The CDR3 runs 15 residues. V was clipped by 7 bases and J by 2 bases, with 15 bases between them. Reverse transcription used roughly 0.45 to 1 ug RNA and random hexamers. Amplification of TCR beta CDR3 spanned 54 Vbeta and 13 Jbeta via immunoSEQ multiplex PCR. TCRdb re-called the immunoSEQ multiplex PCR reads through MiXCR, storing one row per CDR3 protein. Of roughly 190,000 distinct CDR3 sequences in the sample, around 95% were seen once. This clonotype was observed once. Its antigen remains unidentified. Sequenced input: CD4+ T cells from PBMCs. This receptor was identified in a human donor with Susac syndrome. The chain links TRBV6-2 or TRBV6-3 to TRBJ1-5; D may be TRBD1 (6 bases). In DNA, the CDR3 is TGTGCCAGCACCGAGGGACAACTCCGCAATCAGCCCCAGCATTTT. It codes for CASTEGQLRNQPQHF.